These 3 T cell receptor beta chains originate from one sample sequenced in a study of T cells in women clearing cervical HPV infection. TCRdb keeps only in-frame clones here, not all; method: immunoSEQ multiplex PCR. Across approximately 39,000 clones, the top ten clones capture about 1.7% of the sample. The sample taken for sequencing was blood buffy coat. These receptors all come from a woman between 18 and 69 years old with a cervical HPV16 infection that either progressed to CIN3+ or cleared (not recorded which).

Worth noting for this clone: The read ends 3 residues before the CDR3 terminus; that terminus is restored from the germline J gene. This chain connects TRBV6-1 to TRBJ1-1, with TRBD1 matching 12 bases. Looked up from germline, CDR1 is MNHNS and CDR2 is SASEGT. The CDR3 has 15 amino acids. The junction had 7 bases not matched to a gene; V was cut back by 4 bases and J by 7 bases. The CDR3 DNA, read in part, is TGTGCCAGCAGTGCGCCGGGACAGGGGGCTGATGAA. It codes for CASSAPGQGADE. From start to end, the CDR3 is CASSAPGQGADEAFF.

Incomplete CDR3 DNA: TGCAGTGCTAGAGATCGGGGCAGGGGGAACGTTGGC. This translates into CSARDRGRGNVG. The whole CDR3 region reads CSARDRGRGNVGYTF. V usage is TRBV20-1 and J usage is TRBJ1-2; TRBD1 agrees at 7 bases. The CDR3 end falls 3 residues outside the read, so it is completed with the germline J gene. This CDR3 contains 15 residues. J lost 7 bases, V lost 0 bases, and 11 bases had no gene match. CDR1 DFQATT and CDR2 SNEGSKA come from the germline V gene (reference sequence).

CDR3 bases read: TGTGCCAGCAGGGCGGATGGTGAAAAG. Protein sequence: CASRADGEK. The full CDR3 is CASRADGEKLFF. The chain joins TRBV2 to TRBJ2-2; D is ambiguous. Read sequence stops 3 residues before the CDR3 end, and the germline J gene provides the missing end. Germline CDR1 reads SNHLY; CDR2 reads FYNNEI. The CDR3 contains 12 residues.